This TCR beta chain was retrieved from a study of control samples from healthy donors and cancer patients. The germline CDR1 and CDR2 sequences are MNHEY and SMNVEV (reference sequence). The CDR3 spans 15 residues. Generated by immunoSEQ multiplex PCR, the TCRdb table keeps only in-frame clones and is missing some. The sample carries some 130,000 clones, under 95% recorded once. This clone has only a few counts. At one end, the junction sequence differs from germline, possibly due to a read error. Other DNA variants within this sample encode the same CDR3. The clonotype comes from a man aged 50 to 60 with head and neck cancer. The chain employs TRBV27 and TRBJ1-2; TRBD1 aligns across 7 bases. Sequenced material: PBMCs. CDR3 protein: CARRGEAGGLYGYTF. As DNA, the CDR3 is TGTGCCCGCAGGGGGGAGGCGGGGGGCCTCTATGGCTACACCTTC.